This is a list of T cell receptor beta chains from one sample in a study of PD-1 blockade in classical Hodgkin lymphoma. TCRdb keeps only in-frame clones here, not all; method: immunoSEQ multiplex PCR. This table has roughly 30,000 clones, around 82% appearing once. The sequenced sample was peripheral blood mononuclear cells (PBMCs), obtained before the fourth cycle of nivolumab. These receptors all stem from a human donor with classical Hodgkin lymphoma. CDR3s include the opening cysteine and the closing phenylalanine or tryptophan. The D gene is left open where the match is weak. Clone size, where shown, is once, few, many, or a class for clones that have expanded.

d_gene | j_gene | v_gene | abundance | CDR3nt | CDR3aa
TRBD1 | TRBJ2-7 | TRBV2 | NA | TGTGCCAGCAGTGAATTCGGACAGGGGGGTTACGAGCAGTACTTC | CASSEFGQGGYEQYF
NA | TRBJ1-1 | TRBV25-1 | few | TGTGCCAGCAAGGTTTTAGAGGACACTGAAGCTTTCTTT | CASKVLEDTEAFF
TRBD1 | TRBJ1-1 | TRBV30 | few | TGTGCCTGGACTAGGACAGGCTTCACTGAAGCTTTCTTT | CAWTRTGFTEAFF
TRBD2 | TRBJ2-1 | TRBV30 | NA | TGTGCCTGGAGTGTCGGGCTAGCGGGGTACAATGAGCAGTTCTTC | CAWSVGLAGYNEQFF
NA | TRBJ2-7 | TRBV6-5 | NA | TGTGCCAGCACCACTGCGGAATGGGGGGAGCAGTACTTC | CASTTAEWGEQYF
NA | TRBJ1-2 | TRBV11-3 | few | TGTGCCAGCAGTCCCCCTTGGGGACAACCTAGCTACACCTTC | CASSPPWGQPSYTF
NA | TRBJ1-4 | TRBV5-4 | NA | TGTGCCAGCAGCCAAGAGTTGGGAACTAATGAAAAACTGTTTTTT | CASSQELGTNEKLFF
TRBD1 | TRBJ1-1 | TRBV11-2 | NA | TGTGCCAGCAGCCGGGACAGAGGCACTGAAGCTTTCTTT | CASSRDRGTEAFF
TRBD2 | TRBJ2-5 | TRBV7-8 | NA | TGTGCCAGCAGCTCCTTAGCGGGCCAAGAGACCCAGTACTTC | CASSSLAGQETQYF
NA | TRBJ1-2 | TRBV7-2 | NA | TGTGCCAGCAGCTTGGGGGTGAGGCGCTATGGCTACACCTTC | CASSLGVRRYGYTF
NA | TRBJ2-1 | TRBV29-1 | once | TGCAGCGTCGTGACCCGTTTCGGGGGTTCCGTCGGGAGCAATGAGCAGTTCTTC | CSVVTRFGGSVGSNEQFF
NA | TRBJ1-3 | TRBV4-3 | few | TGCGCCAGCAGCCAAGATACAAGCCGAAACACCATATATTTT | CASSQDTSRNTIYF
NA | TRBJ1-1 | TRBV4-1 | NA | TGCGCCAGCAGCCAACCGGCCCCCCACTCCACTGAAGCTTTCTTT | CASSQPAPHSTEAFF
NA | TRBJ2-7 | TRBV7-2 | NA | TGTGCCAGCAGCCCCCCCGAGAGTAGGGAGCAGTACTTC | CASSPPESREQYF